This paragraph covers one TCR beta chain sequence. In the original processing: Cell counts per sample came from amplifying reference gene primers. Sequencing used immunoSEQ multiplex PCR; TCRdb keeps in-frame clones, though not all of them. V and J calls and clone size follow that table, whereas D and trimming were derived from the DNA. The data contain some 350,000 clones, 90% of them singletons. The data derive from a study of blood T cell repertoires in COVID-19. The CDR3 is made up of 15 amino acids. Per germline, CDR1 SGHTA and CDR2 FQGNSA. Trimming pared 1 base from V and 0 bases from J, leaving 9 bases between.

Sample: peripheral blood. The receptor was isolated from a man in his late teens or twenties with active or convalescent COVID-19. V is TRBV7-2 and J is TRBJ1-2, with D uncertain. Here the CDR3 DNA reads TGTGCCAGCAGCTTAGTTAGCATCCCTAACTATGGCTACACCTTC. Translating gives CASSLVSIPNYGYTF.